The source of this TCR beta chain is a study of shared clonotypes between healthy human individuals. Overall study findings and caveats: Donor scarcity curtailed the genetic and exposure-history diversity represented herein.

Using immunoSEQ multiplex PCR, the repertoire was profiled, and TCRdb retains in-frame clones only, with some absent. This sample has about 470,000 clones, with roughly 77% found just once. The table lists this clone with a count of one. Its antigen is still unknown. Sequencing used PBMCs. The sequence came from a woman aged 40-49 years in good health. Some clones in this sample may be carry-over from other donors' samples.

This CDR3 reads CASSVAAATSGETQYF. In nucleotides, the CDR3 is TGTGCCAGCAGCGTAGCTGCCGCGACTAGCGGGGAGACCCAGTACTTC. This rearrangement joins TRBV9 to TRBJ2-5; 10 positions agree with TRBD2. This CDR3 contains 16 residues. With V trimmed by 0 bases and J by 5 bases, 7 bases remained unmatched. Germline CDR1 reads SGDLS; CDR2 reads YYNGEE.